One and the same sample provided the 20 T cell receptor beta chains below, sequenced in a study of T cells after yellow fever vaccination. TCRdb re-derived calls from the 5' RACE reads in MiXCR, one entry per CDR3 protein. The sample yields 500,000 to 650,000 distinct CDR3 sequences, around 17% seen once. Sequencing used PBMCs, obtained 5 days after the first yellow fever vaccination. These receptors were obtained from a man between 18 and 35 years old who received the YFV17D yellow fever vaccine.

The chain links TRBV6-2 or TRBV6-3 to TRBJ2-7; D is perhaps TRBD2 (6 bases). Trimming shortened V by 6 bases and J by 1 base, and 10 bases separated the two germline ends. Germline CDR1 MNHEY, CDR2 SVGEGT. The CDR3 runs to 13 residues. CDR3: CASSPGGSYEQYV. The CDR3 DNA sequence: TGTGCCAGCAGCCCCGGGGGATCCTACGAGCAGTACGTC.

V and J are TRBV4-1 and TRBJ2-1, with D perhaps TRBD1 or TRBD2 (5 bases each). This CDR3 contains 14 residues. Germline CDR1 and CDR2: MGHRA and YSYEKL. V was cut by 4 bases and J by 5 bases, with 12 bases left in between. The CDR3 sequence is CASSRPGTHNEQFF. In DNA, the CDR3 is TGCGCCAGCAGCCGACCCGGGACCCACAATGAGCAGTTCTTC.

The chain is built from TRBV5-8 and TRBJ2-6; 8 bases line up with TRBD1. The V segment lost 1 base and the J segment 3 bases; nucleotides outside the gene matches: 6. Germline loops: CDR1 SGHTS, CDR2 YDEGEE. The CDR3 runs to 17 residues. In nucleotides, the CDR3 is TGTGCCAGCAGCTTGTTTTCAGGGGGCTATGGGGCCAACGTCCTGACTTTC. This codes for CASSLFSGGYGANVLTF. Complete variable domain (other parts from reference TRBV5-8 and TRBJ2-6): EAGVTQSPTHLIKTRGQQATLRCSPISGHTSVYWYQQALGLGLQFLLWYDEGEERNRGNFPPRFSGRQFPNYSSELNVNALELEDSALYLCASSLFSGGYGANVLTFGAGSRLTVL.

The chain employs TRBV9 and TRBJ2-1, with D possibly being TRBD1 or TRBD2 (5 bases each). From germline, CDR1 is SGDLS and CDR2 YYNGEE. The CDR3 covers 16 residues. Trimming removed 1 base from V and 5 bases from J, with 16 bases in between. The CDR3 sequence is CASSVSLGEFDNEQFF. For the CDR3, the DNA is TGTGCCAGCAGCGTAAGCTTGGGGGAGTTCGACAATGAGCAGTTCTTC.

Here the CDR3 DNA reads TGTGCCAGCAGCGTAGCGAGCAGGCCGGGCGGGGAGCTGTTTTTT. Its translation: CASSVASRPGGELFF. J is TRBJ2-2 and V is TRBV9; D gene unclear. CDR1 SGDLS and CDR2 YYNGEE come from the germline V gene. With 0 bases removed from V and 7 bases from J, the gap between germline ends came to 13 bases. The CDR3 runs to 15 residues. The full variable domain, with the rest looked up from reference TRBV9 and TRBJ2-2, is DSGVTQTPKHLITATGQRVTLRCSPRSGDLSVYWYQQSLDQGLQFLIQYYNGEERAKGNILERFSAQQFPDLHSELNLSSLELGDSALYFCASSVASRPGGELFFGEGSRLTVL.

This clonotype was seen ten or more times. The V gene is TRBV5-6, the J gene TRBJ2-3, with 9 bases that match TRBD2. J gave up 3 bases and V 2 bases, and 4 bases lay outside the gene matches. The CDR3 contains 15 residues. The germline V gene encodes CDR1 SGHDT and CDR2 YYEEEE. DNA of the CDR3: TGTGCCAGCAGCTTCCGCGGGGGGGCGACAGATACGCAGTATTTT. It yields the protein CASSFRGGATDTQYF.

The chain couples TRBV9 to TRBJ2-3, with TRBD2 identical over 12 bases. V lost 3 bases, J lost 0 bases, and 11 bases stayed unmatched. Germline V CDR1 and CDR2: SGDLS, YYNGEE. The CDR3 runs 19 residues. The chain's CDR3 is CASSGIRTSGAFSTDTQYF. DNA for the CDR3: TGTGCCAGCAGCGGGATCCGGACTAGCGGGGCCTTTAGCACAGATACGCAGTATTTT.

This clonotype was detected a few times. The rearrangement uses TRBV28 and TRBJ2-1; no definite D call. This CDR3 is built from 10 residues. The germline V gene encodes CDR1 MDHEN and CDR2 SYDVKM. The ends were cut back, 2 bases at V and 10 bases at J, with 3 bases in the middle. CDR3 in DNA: TGTGCCAGCAGTTTAAGGGAGCAGTTCTTC. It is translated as CASSLREQFF.

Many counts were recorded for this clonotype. The CDR3 loop is CASSGGGGYNEQFF. The CDR3, as DNA: TGCGCCAGCAGCGGCGGGGGGGGCTACAATGAGCAGTTCTTC. This chain joins TRBV5-1 and TRBJ2-1, with 9 bases aligning to TRBD2. V dropped 4 bases and J dropped 3; count of bases not matched to a gene: 2. The germline V gene has CDR1 SGHRS and CDR2 YFSETQ. This CDR3 spans 14 amino acids.

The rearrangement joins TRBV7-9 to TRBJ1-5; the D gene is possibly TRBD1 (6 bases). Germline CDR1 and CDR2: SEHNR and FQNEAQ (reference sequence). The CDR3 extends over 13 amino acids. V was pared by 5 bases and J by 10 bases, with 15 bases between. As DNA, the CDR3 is TGTGCCAGCAGCCCGGATACAGGGTCCCCCCAGCATTTT. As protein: CASSPDTGSPQHF.

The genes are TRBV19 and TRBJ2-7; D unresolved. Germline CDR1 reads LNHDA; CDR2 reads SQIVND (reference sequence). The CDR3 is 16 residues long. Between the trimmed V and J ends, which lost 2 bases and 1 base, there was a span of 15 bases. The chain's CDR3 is CASSIMPSQASYEQYF. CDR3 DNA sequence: TGTGCCAGTAGTATAATGCCGAGTCAGGCTTCCTACGAGCAGTACTTC.

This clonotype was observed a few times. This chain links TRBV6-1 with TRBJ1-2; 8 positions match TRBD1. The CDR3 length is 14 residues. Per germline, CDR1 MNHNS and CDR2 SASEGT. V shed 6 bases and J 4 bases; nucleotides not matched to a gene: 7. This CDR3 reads CASRLGQDTYGYTF. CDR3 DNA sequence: TGTGCCAGCAGACTGGGACAGGACACCTATGGCTACACCTTC.

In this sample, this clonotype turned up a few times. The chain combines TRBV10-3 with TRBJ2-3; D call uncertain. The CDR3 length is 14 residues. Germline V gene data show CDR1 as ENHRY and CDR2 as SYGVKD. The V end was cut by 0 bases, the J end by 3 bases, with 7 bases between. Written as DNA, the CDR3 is TGTGCCATCAGTGAGTCAGGGTTGACAGATACGCAGTATTTT. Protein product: CAISESGLTDTQYF.

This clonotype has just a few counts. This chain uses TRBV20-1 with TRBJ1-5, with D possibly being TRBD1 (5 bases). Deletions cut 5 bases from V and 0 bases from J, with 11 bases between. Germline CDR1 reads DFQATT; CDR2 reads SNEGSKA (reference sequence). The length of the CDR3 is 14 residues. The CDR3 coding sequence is TGCAGTGCTGTTGGACACAATAGCAATCAGCCCCAGCATTTT. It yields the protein CSAVGHNSNQPQHF.

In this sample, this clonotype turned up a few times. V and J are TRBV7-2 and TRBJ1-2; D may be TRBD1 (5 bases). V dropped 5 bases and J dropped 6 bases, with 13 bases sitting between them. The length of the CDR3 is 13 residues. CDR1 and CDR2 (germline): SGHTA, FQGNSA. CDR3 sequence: CASSLIWGNGYTF. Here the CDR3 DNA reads TGTGCCAGCAGCCTGATCTGGGGGAATGGCTACACCTTC.

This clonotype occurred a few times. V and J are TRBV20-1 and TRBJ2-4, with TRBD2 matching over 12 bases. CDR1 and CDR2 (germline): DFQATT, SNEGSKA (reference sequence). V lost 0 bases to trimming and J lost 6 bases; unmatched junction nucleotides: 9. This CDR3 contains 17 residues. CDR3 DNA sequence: TGCAGTGCTAGAGATTTCAGGACTAGCGGGATGGCAAACATTCAGTACTTC. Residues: CSARDFRTSGMANIQYF.

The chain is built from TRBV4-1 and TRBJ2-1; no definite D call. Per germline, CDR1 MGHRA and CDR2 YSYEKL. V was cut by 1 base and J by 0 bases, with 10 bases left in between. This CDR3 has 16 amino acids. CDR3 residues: CASSQAQQSSYNEQFF. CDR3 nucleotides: TGCGCCAGCAGCCAAGCCCAGCAGAGCTCCTACAATGAGCAGTTCTTC.

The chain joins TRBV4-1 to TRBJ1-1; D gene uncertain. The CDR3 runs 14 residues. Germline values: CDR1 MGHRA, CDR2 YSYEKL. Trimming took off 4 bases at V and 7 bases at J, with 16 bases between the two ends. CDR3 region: CASSPRSMGSEAFF. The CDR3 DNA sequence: TGCGCCAGCAGCCCCCGTAGTATGGGCAGTGAAGCTTTCTTT.

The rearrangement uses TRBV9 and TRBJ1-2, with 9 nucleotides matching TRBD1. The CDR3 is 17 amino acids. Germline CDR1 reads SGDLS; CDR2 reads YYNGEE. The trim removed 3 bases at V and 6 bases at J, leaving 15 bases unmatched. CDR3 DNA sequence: TGTGCCAGCAGCGCCGCCCCACAGGGGGCAATCAGCGATGGCTACACCTTC. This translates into CASSAAPQGAISDGYTF.

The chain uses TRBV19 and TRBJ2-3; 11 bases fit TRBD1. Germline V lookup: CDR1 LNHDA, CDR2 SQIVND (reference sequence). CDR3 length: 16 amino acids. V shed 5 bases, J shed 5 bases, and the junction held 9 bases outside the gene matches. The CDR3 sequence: CASSPDRDRGEDTQYF. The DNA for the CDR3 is TGTGCCAGTAGTCCGGACCGGGACAGGGGGGAAGATACGCAGTATTTT.